This T cell receptor beta chain was profiled in a study of blood T cell repertoires in COVID-19. Study as a whole: Samples of COVID-19 (acute and convalescent) were obtained from the United States, Italy and Spain.

This clone was detected a few times. Per the original data handling: It was from reference gene primer amplification that nucleated cell counts were estimated. Assay: immunoSEQ multiplex PCR; the TCRdb copy retains only in-frame clones and omits some. V and J calls and clone size are given by that table; D and trimming were obtained from the DNA. The sample lists about 150,000 clones, 79% occurring once. Germline V CDR1 and CDR2: ENHRY, SYGVKD. The CDR3 is made up of 15 amino acids. V lost 3 bases, J lost 0 bases, and 12 bases lay in between. Participant age was roughly 18 to 90 years, and participants resided in fewer than 30 US areas.

The chain links TRBV10-3 to TRBJ2-7; D might be TRBD1 (6 bases). The receptor was derived from a woman in her seventies in a cohort exposed to, infected with or recovered from COVID-19 (not recorded which). The sequencing sample was made of PBMCs or T cells enriched from blood (not recorded which). The CDR3 DNA reads TGTGCCATCAGTGATAGGGGGTTAAGCTCCTACGAGCAGTACTTC. This translates into CAISDRGLSSYEQYF.